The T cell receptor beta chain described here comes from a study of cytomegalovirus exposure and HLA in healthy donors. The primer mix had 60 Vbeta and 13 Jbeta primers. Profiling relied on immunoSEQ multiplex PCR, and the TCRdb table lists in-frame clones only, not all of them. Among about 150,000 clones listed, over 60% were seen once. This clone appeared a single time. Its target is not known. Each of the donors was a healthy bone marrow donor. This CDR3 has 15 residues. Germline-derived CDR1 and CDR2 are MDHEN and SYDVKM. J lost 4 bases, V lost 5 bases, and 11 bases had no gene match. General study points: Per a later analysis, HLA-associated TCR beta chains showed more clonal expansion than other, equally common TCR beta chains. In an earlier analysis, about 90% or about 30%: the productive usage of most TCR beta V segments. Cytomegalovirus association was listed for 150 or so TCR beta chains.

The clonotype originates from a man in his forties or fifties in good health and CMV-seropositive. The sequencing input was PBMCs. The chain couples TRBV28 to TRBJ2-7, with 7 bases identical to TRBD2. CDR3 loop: CASSPSPGLTYEQYF. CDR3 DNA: TGTGCCAGCAGTCCCTCACCGGGACTAACTTACGAGCAGTACTTC. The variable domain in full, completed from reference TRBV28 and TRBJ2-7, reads DVKVTQSSRYLVKRTGEKVFLECVQDMDHENMFWYRQDPGLGLRLIYFSYDVKMKEKGDIPEGYSVSREKKERFSLILESASTNQTSMYLCASSPSPGLTYEQYFGPGTRLTVT.